This TCR beta chain was obtained from a study of blood T cell repertoires in COVID-19. Data came from immunoSEQ multiplex PCR; TCRdb stores just in-frame clones and leaves some out. Of 350,000 to 400,000 clones detected, about 90% appear once; the ten largest clones hold 2.5% to 3%. Assignments of participants to cohorts depended upon their own reported clinical history. Germline trimming cut 5 bases from V and 4 bases from J; bases unmatched to any gene: 8. CDR1 is SGHNT, CDR2 YENEEA, per germline. The CDR3 extends over 15 amino acids. The chain employs TRBV11-3 and TRBJ2-7; 10 bases match TRBD1. The sequenced sample was PBMCs or T cells enriched from blood (not recorded which). This TCR was recovered from a woman in her twenties or thirties who had recovered from COVID-19. For the CDR3, the DNA is TGTGCCAGCAGCCCCGGACAGGGGGAGTCGTACGAGCAGTACTTC. Its protein product is CASSPGQGESYEQYF.